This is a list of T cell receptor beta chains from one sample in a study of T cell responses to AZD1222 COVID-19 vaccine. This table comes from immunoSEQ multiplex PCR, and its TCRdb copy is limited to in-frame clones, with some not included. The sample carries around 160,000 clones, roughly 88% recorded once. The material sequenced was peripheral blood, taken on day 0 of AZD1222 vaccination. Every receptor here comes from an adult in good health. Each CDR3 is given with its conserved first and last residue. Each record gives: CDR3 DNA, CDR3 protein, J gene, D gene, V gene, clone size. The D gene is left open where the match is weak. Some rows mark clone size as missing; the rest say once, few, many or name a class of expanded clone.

CDR3nt: TGTGCCAGCAGCACCCAACTCAGGGATGAGCAGTTCTTC; CDR3aa: CASSTQLRDEQFF; j_gene: TRBJ2-1; d_gene: -; v_gene: TRBV7-3; abundance: few
CDR3nt: TGTGCCAGCAGTCCCCCGACAGGGGGCAAATATGGCTACACCTTC; CDR3aa: CASSPPTGGKYGYTF; j_gene: TRBJ1-2; d_gene: TRBD1; v_gene: TRBV6-5; abundance: few
CDR3nt: TGTGCCAGCAGTCCCCAGGGAGCTGAAGCTTTCTTT; CDR3aa: CASSPQGAEAFF; j_gene: TRBJ1-1; d_gene: -; v_gene: TRBV2; abundance: -
CDR3nt: TGTGCCAGCAGTTACTCCCTCGGGGGGTCGGCGAGTGGCTACACCTTC; CDR3aa: CASSYSLGGSASGYTF; j_gene: TRBJ1-2; d_gene: -; v_gene: TRBV6-5; abundance: -
CDR3nt: TGTGCCAGCAGGGTAGCGGGGGGCACAGATACGCAGTATTTT; CDR3aa: CASRVAGGTDTQYF; j_gene: TRBJ2-3; d_gene: TRBD2; v_gene: TRBV2; abundance: -
CDR3nt: TGTGCCAGCAGTTACTCGCGGGACAGGGAGGGTTCACCCCTCCACTTT; CDR3aa: CASSYSRDREGSPLHF; j_gene: TRBJ1-6; d_gene: TRBD1; v_gene: TRBV6-6; abundance: -
CDR3nt: TGTGCCAGCAGTTACTCTTCAGGGAGAGCTTTCTTT; CDR3aa: CASSYSSGRAFF; j_gene: TRBJ1-1; d_gene: -; v_gene: TRBV6-5; abundance: -
CDR3nt: TGTGCCAGCAGCGAAATGACAGGGAACACTGAAGCTTTCTTT; CDR3aa: CASSEMTGNTEAFF; j_gene: TRBJ1-1; d_gene: -; v_gene: TRBV7-9; abundance: -
CDR3nt: TGTGCCAGCAGCTTAGTGTTGGGGGGCGCGAACTATGGCTACACCTTC; CDR3aa: CASSLVLGGANYGYTF; j_gene: TRBJ1-2; d_gene: -; v_gene: TRBV11-2; abundance: -
CDR3nt: TGTGCCAGTAGTAGACAGGGGCGAGACACCGGGGAGCTGTTTTTT; CDR3aa: CASSRQGRDTGELFF; j_gene: TRBJ2-2; d_gene: TRBD1; v_gene: TRBV19; abundance: -